This T cell receptor (beta chain) was identified in a study of T cell changes during pregnancy in multiple sclerosis. Germline values: CDR1 KGHSY, CDR2 FQNENV. The CDR3 is made up of 14 amino acids. Trimming cost V 2 bases and J 8 bases, with 15 bases left between them. The repertoire was sequenced with immunoSEQ multiplex PCR; TCRdb's copy has only in-frame clones and lacks some. Of tens of thousands of clones in the sample, roughly 91% were seen once. This chain joins TRBV16 and TRBJ1-2; D is unresolved. The sequence came from a female donor with multiple sclerosis, enrolled in a pregnancy study. Sequencing used CD8+ T cells from peripheral blood mononuclear cells, obtained in the second trimester of pregnancy. The CDR3 nucleotides read TGTGCCAGCAGCCAAAAATTGGGCCCGGGGGGCTACACCTTC. This gives the protein CASSQKLGPGGYTF.